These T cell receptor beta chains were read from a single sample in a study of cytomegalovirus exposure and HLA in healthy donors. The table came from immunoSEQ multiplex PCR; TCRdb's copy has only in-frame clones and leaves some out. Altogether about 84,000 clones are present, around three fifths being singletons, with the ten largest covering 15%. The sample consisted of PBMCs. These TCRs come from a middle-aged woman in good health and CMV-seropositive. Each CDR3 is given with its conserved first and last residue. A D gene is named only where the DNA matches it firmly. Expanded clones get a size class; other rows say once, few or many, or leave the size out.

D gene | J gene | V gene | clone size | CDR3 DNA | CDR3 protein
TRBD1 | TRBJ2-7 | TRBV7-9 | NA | TGTGCCAGCAGCTTAGCGTGGGACAGGGCCTCCTACGAGCAGTACTTC | CASSLAWDRASYEQYF
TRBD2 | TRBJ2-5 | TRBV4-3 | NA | TGCGCCAGCAGCCAAGATAGCGGGAGGGGAGGAGAGACCCAGTACTTC | CASSQDSGRGGETQYF
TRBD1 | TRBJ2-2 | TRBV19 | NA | TGTGCCAGTAGTAAGTCGGGACAGGGGTTATCGAACACCGGGGAGCTGTTTTTT | CASSKSGQGLSNTGELFF
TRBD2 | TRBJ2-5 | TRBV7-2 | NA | TGTGCCAGCAGCCCCCGACTAGCGGGAGTCTTAGGGACCCAGTACTTC | CASSPRLAGVLGTQYF
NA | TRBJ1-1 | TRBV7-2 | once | TGTGCCAGCAGCTCCCAGGGTGCGGGGGGTATGGACACTGAAGCTTTCTTT | CASSSQGAGGMDTEAFF
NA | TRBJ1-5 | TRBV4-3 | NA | TGCGCCAGCAGCCAAGAAGTGCGGGGGAATCAGCCCCAGCATTTT | CASSQEVRGNQPQHF
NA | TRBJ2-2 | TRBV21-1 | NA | TGTGCCAGCAGCAAATGCCGACTGACCGGGGAGCTGTTTTTT | CASSKCRLTGELFF
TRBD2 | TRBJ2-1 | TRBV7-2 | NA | TGTGCCAGCATCCTCCGGGGGGGAAGCAATGAGCAGTTCTTC | CASILRGGSNEQFF
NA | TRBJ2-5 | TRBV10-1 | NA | TGCGCCAGCACCCACCGTTCCCCCCGCCTAGGGGCAGGTGAGACCCAGTACTTC | CASTHRSPRLGAGETQYF
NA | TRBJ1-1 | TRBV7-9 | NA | TGTTCCAGCAGCTTATCAGGGGTTGAAGCTTTCTTT | CSSSLSGVEAFF
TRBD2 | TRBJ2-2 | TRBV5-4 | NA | TGTGCCAGCAGCCCGGGAGGAGAGGGCGGGGAGCTGTTTTTT | CASSPGGEGGELFF
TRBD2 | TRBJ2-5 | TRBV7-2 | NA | TGTGCCAGCAGTCCCCGAGCGGGAGTAGAGACCCAGTACTTC | CASSPRAGVETQYF
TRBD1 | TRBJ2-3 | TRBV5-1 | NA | TGCGCCAGCAGCCCCCACGATCCGGGACAGGGAGCAGATACGCAGTATTTT | CASSPHDPGQGADTQYF
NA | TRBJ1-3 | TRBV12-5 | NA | TGTGCCCGCGAGGAGGGCAATACCGGAAACACCATATATTTT | CAREEGNTGNTIYF
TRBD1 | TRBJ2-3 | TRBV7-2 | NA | TGTGCCAGCAGTCGGACAGGGAGGACAGATACGCAGTATTTT | CASSRTGRTDTQYF
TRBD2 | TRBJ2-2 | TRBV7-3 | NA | TGTGCCAGCAAGACTAGCCCGAACACCGGGGAGCTGTTTTTT | CASKTSPNTGELFF
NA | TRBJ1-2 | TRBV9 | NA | TGTGCCAGCAGCCTTAACTATGGCTACACCTTC | CASSLNYGYTF
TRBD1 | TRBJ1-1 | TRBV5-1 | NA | TGCGCCAGCAGCCGGACAGGGGACGACACTGAAGTTTTCTTT | CASSRTGDDTEVFF
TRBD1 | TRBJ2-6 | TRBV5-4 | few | TGTGCCAGCAGCATATGGACAGGGGGCCCTTACTCTGGGGCCAACGTCCTGACTTTC | CASSIWTGGPYSGANVLTF
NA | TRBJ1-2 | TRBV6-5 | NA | TGTGCCAGCAGCGAAAGGGGTCTCCATGGCTACACCTTC | CASSERGLHGYTF
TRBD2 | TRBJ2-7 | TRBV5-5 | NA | TGTGCCAGCAGCCAGACTAGCGGGAGATCCTACGAGCAGTACTTC | CASSQTSGRSYEQYF
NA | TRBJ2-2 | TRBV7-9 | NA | TGTGCCAGCAGTAAAAGTAAGAGCGCGAACACCGGGGAGCTGTTTTTT | CASSKSKSANTGELFF
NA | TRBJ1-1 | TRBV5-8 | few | TGTGCCAGCAGCTTGGTACAGGTCGGGGGCACTGAAGCTTTCTTT | CASSLVQVGGTEAFF
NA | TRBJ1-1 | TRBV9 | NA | TGTGCCAGCAGCGTAGCGCCGGGAACTGAAGCTTTCTTT | CASSVAPGTEAFF